This T cell receptor (beta chain) was captured in a study of CD8 T cells in Susac syndrome. Notes on this clonotype: What it recognizes is unknown.

With 0 bases removed from V and 4 bases from J, the gap between germline ends came to 12 bases. Per germline, CDR1 LGHNA and CDR2 YSLEER. The CDR3 has 15 residues. Random hexamers were used to reverse transcribe roughly 0.5 to 1 ug of RNA. MiXCR was run by TCRdb on the immunoSEQ multiplex PCR reads, yielding one entry per CDR3 protein. The sample lists a few hundred thousand distinct CDR3 sequences, more than 85% occurring once. Both CD4+ and CD8+ T cells were negatively isolated, and TEMRA cells underwent FACS enrichment. Study-wide results and caveats: Individuals included in the TCR sequencing and HLA analysis were acknowledged by the study to be relatively few in number.

This TCR was sampled from a human donor with multiple sclerosis. The chain has TRBV4-3 and TRBJ1-2; no clear D gene. Sequenced sample: CD8+ T cells from PBMCs. This CDR3 reads CASSQDAVGSYGYTF. The CDR3 DNA reads TGCGCCAGCAGCCAAGACGCGGTCGGCAGCTATGGCTACACCTTC.